The TCR beta chain under discussion was sequenced for a study of cytomegalovirus exposure and HLA in healthy donors. The wider study: Around 85 million unique TCR sequences came from HLA-typed donors in an early release.

Each of the donors was a healthy bone marrow donor. Note on this clone: Its antigen is as yet unknown.

Amplification used 60 Vbeta primers and 13 Jbeta primers. The repertoire was sequenced with immunoSEQ multiplex PCR; TCRdb's copy has only in-frame clones and lacks some. Of 170,000 or so clones listed, 77% are singletons. Germline lookup yields CDR1 SGHKS and CDR2 YYEKEE (reference sequence). Trimming at V came to 3 bases and at J to 5 bases, leaving 10 bases not matched to a gene. The CDR3 consists of 15 residues. Study-level findings and limits: A cluster of highly shared sequence variants was likely a sequencing artifact. Roughly uniform depth of sequencing across donors was assumed in presence/absence analyses.

The J gene is TRBJ2-7, the V gene TRBV5-5; TRBD1 aligns across 8 bases. Sequences were obtained from PBMCs. The TCR originated in a woman between 55 and 75 years old in good health and CMV-seropositive. CDR3 nucleotide sequence: TGTGCCAGCAGCTCGACCGGACAGGGTTCCGACGAGCAGTACTTC. Translation gives CASSSTGQGSDEQYF.